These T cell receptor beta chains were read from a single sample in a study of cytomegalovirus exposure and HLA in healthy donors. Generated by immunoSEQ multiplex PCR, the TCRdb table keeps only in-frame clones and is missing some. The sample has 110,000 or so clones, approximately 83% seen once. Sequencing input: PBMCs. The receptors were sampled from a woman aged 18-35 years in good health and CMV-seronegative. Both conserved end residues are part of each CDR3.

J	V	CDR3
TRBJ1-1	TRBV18	CASSPGTGNEAFF
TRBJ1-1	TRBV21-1	CASSISGRLADTEAFF
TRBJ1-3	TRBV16	CASSQRQGSGNTIYF
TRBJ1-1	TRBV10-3	CAISRTGELAEAFF
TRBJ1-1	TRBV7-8	CASSLVSILRTEAFF
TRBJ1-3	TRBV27	CASSLWGPGNTIYF
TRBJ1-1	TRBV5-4	CASSSVLRTEAFF
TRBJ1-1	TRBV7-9	CASSLSGFNTEAFF
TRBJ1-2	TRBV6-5	CASSSRDRGSYGYTF
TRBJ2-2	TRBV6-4	CASRNSSGRTNTGELFF
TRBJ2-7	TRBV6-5	CASTPGTGGYEQYF
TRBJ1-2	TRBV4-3	CASSRGLGYGYTF
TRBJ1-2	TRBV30	CAWSSRQRSNYGYTF
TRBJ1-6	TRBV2	CASSGGWRFSKNF
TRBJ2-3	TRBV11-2	CASSFGGRTDTQYF
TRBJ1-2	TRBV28	CASSLVGSDGYTF
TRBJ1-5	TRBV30	CAWGGPRGNQPQHF
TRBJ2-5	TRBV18	CASSPGGETQYF
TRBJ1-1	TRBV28	CASIGADAVWAFF
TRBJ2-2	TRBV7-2	CASSLVGTGGTGELFF
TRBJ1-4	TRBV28	CASSSPWGRNEKLFF
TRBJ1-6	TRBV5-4	CASSLANRDSPLHF
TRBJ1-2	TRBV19	CASSIETGVGYGYTF
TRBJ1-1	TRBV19	CATTDRGTEAFF
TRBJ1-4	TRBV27	CASSSRRGGETTNEKLFF
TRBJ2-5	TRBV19	CASSIDQAGQETQYF
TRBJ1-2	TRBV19	CASSSGEALIRYTF
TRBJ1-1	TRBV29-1	CSVEGSGGITEAFF
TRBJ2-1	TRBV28	CASTGTGVYNEQFF
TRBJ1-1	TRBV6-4	CASPGGINTEAFF
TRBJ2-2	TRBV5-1	CASSFSGPNTGELFF
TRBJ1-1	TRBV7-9	CASSLVPSRDTEAFF
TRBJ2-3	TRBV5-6	CASSYLDRGGPDTQYF
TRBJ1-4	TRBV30	CAWSIGVGEKLFF
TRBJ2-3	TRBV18	CASSVGSGAHTQYF
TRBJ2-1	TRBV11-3	CASSRRQGPNEQFF
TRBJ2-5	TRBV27	CASSPTGETQYF
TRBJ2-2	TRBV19	CASSIVGSGRVRTGELFF
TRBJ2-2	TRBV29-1	CSVERREGTGELFF
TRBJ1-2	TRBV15	CATSLNREYYGYTF
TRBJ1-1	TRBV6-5	CASSYSMARTEAFF
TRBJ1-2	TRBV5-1	CASSPGQGIYGYTF
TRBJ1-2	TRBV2	CASSEAAAYYYGYTF
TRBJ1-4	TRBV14	CASSLRQGFATNEKLFF